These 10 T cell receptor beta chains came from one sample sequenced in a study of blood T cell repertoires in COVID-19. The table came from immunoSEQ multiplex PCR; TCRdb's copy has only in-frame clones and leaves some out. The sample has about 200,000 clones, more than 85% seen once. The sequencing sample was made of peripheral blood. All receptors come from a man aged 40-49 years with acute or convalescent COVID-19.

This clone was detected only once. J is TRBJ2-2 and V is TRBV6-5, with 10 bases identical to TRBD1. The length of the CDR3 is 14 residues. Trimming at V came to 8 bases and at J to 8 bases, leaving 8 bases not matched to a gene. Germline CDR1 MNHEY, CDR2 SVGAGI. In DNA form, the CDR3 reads TGTGCCAGCGAGGACAGGGGGACGGGTGGGGAGCTGTTTTTT. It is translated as CASEDRGTGGELFF.

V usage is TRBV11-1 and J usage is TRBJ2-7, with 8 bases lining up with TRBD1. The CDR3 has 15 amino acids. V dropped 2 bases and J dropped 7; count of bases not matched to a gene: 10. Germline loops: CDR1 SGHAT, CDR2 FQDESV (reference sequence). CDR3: CASSLFWTGTEEQYF. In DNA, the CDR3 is TGTGCCAGCAGCTTATTCTGGACAGGGACGGAAGAGCAGTACTTC.

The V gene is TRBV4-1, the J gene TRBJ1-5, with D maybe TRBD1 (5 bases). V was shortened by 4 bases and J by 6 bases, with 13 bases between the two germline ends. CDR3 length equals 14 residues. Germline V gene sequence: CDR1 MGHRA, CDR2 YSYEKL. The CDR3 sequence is CASSPMSGGQPQHF. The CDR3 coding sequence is TGCGCCAGCAGCCCCATGTCGGGGGGTCAGCCCCAGCATTTT.

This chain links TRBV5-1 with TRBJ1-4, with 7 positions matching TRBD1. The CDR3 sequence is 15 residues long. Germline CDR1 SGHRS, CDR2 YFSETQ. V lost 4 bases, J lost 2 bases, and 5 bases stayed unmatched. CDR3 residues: CASSPGTVTNEKLFF. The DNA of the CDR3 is TGCGCCAGCAGCCCTGGGACAGTGACTAATGAAAAACTGTTTTTT.

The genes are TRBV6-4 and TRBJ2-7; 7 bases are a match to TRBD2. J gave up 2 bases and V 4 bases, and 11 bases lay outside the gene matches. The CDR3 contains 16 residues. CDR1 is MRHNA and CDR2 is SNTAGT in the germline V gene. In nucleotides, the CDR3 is TGTGCCAGCAGTGTGGCCAATGGACTAGATCCCTACGAGCAGTACTTC. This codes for CASSVANGLDPYEQYF.

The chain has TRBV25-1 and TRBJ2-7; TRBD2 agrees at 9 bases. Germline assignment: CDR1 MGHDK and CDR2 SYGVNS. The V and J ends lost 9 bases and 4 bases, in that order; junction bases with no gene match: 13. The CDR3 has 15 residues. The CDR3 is CASFGGTSTRYEQYF. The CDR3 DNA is TGTGCCAGTTTCGGGGGGACTAGCACGAGGTACGAGCAGTACTTC.

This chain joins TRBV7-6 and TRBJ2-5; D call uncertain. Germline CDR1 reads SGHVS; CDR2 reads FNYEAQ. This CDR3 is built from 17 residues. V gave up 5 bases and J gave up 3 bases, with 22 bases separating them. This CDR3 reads CASSPLTVAARKETQYF. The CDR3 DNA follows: TGTGCCAGCAGCCCGTTAACCGTGGCGGCCAGAAAAGAGACCCAGTACTTC.

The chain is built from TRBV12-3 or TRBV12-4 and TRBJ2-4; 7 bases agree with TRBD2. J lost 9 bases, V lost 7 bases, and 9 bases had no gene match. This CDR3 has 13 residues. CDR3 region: CASKSGGSGIQYF. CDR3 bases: TGTGCCAGCAAGTCGGGAGGCTCCGGCATTCAGTACTTC.

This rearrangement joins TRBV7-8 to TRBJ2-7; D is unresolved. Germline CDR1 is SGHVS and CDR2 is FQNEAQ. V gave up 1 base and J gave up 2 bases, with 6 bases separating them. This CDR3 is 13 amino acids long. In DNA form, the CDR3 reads TGTGCCAGCAGCTTAGACCTACCCTACGAGCAGTACTTC. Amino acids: CASSLDLPYEQYF.

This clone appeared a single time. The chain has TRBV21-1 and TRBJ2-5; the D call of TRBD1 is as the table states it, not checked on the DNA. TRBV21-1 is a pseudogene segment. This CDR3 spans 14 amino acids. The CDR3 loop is CASSRDREGKTQYF. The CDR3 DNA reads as TGTGCCAGCAGCCGGGACAGGGAAGGAAAGACCCAGTACTTC.